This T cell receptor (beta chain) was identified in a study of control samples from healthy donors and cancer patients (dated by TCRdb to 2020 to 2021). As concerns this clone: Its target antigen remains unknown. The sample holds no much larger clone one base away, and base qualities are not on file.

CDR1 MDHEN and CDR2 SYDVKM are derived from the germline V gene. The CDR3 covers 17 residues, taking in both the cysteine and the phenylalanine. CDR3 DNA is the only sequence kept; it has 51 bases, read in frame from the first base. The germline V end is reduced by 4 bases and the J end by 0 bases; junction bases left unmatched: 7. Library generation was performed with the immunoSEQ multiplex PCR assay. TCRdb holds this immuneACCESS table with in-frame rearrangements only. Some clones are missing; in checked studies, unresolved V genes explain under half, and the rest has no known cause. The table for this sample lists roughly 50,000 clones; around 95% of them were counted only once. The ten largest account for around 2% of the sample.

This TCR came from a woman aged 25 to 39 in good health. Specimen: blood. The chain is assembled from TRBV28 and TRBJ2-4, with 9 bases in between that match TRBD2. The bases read TGTGCCAGCAGTTCCCCCCTAGCGGGAAAAGCCAAAAACATTCAGTACTTC. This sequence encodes CASSSPLAGKAKNIQYF.